Detailed here is one TCR beta chain. The antigen is undetermined. CDR1 and CDR2 (germline): MNHEY, SVGAGI. The ends were cut back, 0 bases at V and 5 bases at J, with 10 bases in the middle. The CDR3 sequence is 15 residues long. The entry originates in a study of T cell responses to AZD1222 COVID-19 vaccine. Study-wide findings and caveats: Repertoire collection took place solely once the T cell response had peaked. Spike-specific TCR depth and breadth grew after two AZD1222 doses. The study identified only six AZD1222 recipients as seropositive at baseline.

Clones were read by immunoSEQ multiplex PCR, and TCRdb kept only the in-frame ones, dropping some. The sample shows about 120,000 clones, 70% to 90% of them seen only once. The sequence was obtained from an adult in good health. This chain uses TRBV6-5 with TRBJ1-4; D may be TRBD1 (6 bases). The sequenced sample was peripheral blood, obtained on day 0 of MenACWY control vaccination. CDR3 nucleotides: TGTGCCAGCAGTTACTCAGGACAGTGGAATGAAAAACTGTTTTTT. Protein product: CASSYSGQWNEKLFF.